The clone carrying this T cell receptor (beta chain) occurred many times. What it binds is not known. The data stem from a study of CD8 T cells in ankylosing spondylitis. Findings of the study overall: Some of the motif variants had earlier been found in reactive arthritis patients' fluid and blood. Reportedly, significant enrichment of disease-linked clones occurred in matched ankylosing spondylitis synovial fluid.

TCRdb re-analysed the 5' RACE reads in MiXCR, keeping a single row per CDR3 protein. The data show some 130,000 distinct CDR3 sequences, more than 5.5% seen once. The CDR3 is made up of 15 amino acids. The ends were cut back, 0 bases at V and 2 bases at J, with 10 bases in the middle. Germline V gene sequence: CDR1 SGHRS, CDR2 YFSETQ. The chain combines TRBV5-1 with TRBJ2-3; TRBD2 might be the D (6 bases). Sample: blood, either unsorted or a sorted T cell fraction (not recorded which). The origin of this receptor is a female donor with ankylosing spondylitis or in good health (not recorded which). CDR3 residues: CASSLARGFTDTQYF. CDR3 sequence (DNA): TGCGCCAGCAGCTTGGCTCGGGGGTTCACAGATACGCAGTATTTT.